This is a list of T cell receptor beta chains from one sample in a study of T cell clones after liver transplantation. The assay was immunoSEQ multiplex PCR, and TCRdb's table has in-frame clones only and misses some. The sample has tens of thousands of clones, roughly 90% seen once; the top ten hold 2.7%. Sequences were derived from CD4+ T cells from blood, sampled before liver transplant. The source is a human donor who received a liver transplant. CDR3s include the opening cysteine and the closing phenylalanine or tryptophan. The D gene is left open where the match is weak. Clone size is shown for a subset of rows, as once, few, many or a class of expanded clone.

cdr3_aa d_call cdr3_length clone_size v_call
CASSLDGGRPFYEQYF . 16 . TRBV4-2
CASSLVRGAAEAFF . 14 . TRBV28
CASSPATNQPNEQFF . 15 once TRBV11-2
CASSSQGRGSDTQYF . 15 . TRBV7-8
CASSRGLAGNEQYF TRBD2 14 . TRBV18
CASTPPRDNTGELFF . 15 . TRBV11-3
CASSLIRGQETQYF . 14 few TRBV5-5
CASSPRQGTTEAFF TRBD1 14 . TRBV18
CASSYPSSGDGYTF . 14 . TRBV28
CASSRTTSGGDSDTQYF TRBD2 17 . TRBV4-2
CASSFGQGGGYTF TRBD1 13 . TRBV28
CASSKRRDFGRQDNEQFF . 18 . TRBV21-1
CASSLGQGIYNEQFF TRBD1 15 . TRBV5-4
CASKRDGDSYEQYF . 14 . TRBV27
CASSQGGVGGIYNEQFF . 17 . TRBV9
CASSPPAGGGPEAFF . 15 . TRBV9
CASSSLSGRANNEQFF TRBD2 16 many TRBV11-2
CASSSGQGLRSGANVLTF TRBD1 18 once TRBV5-4